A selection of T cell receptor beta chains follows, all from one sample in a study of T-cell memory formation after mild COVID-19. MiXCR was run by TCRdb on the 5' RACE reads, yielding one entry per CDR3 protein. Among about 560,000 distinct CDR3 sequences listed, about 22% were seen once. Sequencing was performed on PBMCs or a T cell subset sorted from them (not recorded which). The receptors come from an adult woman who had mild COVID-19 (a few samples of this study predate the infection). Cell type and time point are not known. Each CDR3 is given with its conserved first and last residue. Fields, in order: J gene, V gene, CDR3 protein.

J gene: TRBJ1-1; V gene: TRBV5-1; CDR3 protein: CASSLGGMNTEAFF
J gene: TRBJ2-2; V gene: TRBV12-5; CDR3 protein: CASGLSLAGNTGELFF
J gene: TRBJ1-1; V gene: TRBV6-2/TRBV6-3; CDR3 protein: CASNPVGTEKVAAFF
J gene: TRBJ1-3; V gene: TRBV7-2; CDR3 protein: CASSPGPSGNTIYF
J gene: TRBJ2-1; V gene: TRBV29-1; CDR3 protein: CSVVLVVVRTGVGDEQFF
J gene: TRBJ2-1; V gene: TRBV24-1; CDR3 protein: CATSDPRTSGPYNEQFF
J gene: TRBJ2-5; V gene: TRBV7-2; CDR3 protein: CASSFSRIQETQYF
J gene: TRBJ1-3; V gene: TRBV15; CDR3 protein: CDTSSAGLGNTIYF
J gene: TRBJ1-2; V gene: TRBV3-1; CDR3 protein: CASSQDLGAGYGYTF
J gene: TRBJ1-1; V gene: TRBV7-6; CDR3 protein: CASSLGTTGGNTEAFF
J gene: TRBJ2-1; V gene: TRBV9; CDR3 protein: CASSVVWTNLNEQFF
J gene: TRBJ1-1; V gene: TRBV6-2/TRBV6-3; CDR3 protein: CASSYRGRMNTEAFF
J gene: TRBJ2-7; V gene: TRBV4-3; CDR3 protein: CASSQDLTFSYEQYF
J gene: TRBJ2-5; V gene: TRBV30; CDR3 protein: CAWNPGALQETQYF
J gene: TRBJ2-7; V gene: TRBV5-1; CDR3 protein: CASSLAGHAIPPYEQYF
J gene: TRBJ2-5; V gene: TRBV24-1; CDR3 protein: CATSTSERQETQYF
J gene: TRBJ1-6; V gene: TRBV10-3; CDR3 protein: CAISAGGASSPLHF
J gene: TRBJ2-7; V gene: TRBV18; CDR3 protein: CASSLGQEPGAYEQYF
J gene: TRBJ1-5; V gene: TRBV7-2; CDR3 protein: CASSTTPNQPQHF
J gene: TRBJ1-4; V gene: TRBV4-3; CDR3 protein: CASSQDQGEKLFF
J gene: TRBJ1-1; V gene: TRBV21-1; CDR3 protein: CASSKEAGGMNTEAFF
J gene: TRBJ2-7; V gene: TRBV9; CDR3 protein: CASSVGGDYEQYF
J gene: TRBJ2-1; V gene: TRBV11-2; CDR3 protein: CASSSSSGGGPFWNEQFF
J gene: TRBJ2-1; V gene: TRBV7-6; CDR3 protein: CASSVFGGLIDNEQFF
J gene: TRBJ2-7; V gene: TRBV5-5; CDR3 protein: CASSLAGAPSSYEQYF
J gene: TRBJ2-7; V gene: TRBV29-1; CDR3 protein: CSVERGTEYEQYF
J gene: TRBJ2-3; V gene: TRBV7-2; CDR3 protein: CASSPVATTDTQYF
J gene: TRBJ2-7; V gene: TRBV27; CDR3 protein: CASSFSDRDGSVQYF
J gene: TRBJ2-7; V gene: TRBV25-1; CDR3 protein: CASSESRGEQYF
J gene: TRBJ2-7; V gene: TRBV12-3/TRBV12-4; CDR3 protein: CASTNMLGGGYEQYF
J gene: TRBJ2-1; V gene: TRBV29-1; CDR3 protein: CSGEGATYNEQFF
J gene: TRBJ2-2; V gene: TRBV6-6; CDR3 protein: CASRPPGLANTGELFF
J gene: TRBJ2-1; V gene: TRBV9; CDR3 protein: CASSVSLAGAYNEQFF
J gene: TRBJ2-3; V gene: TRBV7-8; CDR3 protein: CASSLNRRGANTDTQYF
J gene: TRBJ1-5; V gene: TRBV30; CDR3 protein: CAWSPGNQPQHF
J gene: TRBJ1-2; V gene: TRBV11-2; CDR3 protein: CASSPVGKANYGYTF
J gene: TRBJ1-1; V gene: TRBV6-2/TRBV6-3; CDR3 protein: CASSTVGAEAFF
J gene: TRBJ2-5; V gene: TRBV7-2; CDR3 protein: CASSEAWALETQYF
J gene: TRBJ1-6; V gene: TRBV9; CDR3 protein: CASSTGGGRLNSPLHF
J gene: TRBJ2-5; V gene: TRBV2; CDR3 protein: CASSATGTVRGTQYF
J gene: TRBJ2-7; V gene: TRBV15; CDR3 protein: CATSRPNRDEQYF
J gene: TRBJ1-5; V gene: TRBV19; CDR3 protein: CASTPIVGFGNQPQHF
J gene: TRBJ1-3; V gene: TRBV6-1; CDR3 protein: CASSEGSSGSGNTIYF
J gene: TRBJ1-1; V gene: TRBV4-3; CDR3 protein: CASSQGRGYTEAFF
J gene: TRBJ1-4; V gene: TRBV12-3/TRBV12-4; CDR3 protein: CASSLRTYEKLFF